In its sample, the clone carrying this T cell receptor (beta chain) was seen once. Adults between roughly 18 and 90 years of age took part from about two dozen US areas. Two consecutive negative NP/OP PCR tests, clearance, or resolved symptoms defined Cohort 3 recovery. Clones were read by immunoSEQ multiplex PCR, and TCRdb kept only the in-frame ones, dropping some. Here the sample spans over 250,000 clones, nearly 90% being singletons. This sample was included in a study of blood T cell repertoires in COVID-19. Overall study: PBMCs, B-cell-depleted T cells, or T cells provided the cDNA or gDNA that made up the material.

The CDR3 has 14 amino acids. V lost 1 base, J lost 6 bases, and 12 bases lay in between. Germline loops: CDR1 SGHDN, CDR2 FVKESK. The rearrangement uses TRBV14 and TRBJ1-2; D is possibly TRBD1 (5 bases). This receptor was identified in a woman aged 60-70 years who had recovered from COVID-19. Sequenced material: PBMCs or T cells enriched from blood (not recorded which). CDR3 in amino acids: CASSQVTGGDGYTF. CDR3 coding DNA: TGTGCCAGCAGCCAAGTGACGGGAGGGGATGGCTACACCTTC.